This TCR beta chain originates from a study of T cell responses to AZD1222 COVID-19 vaccine. The protocol was immunoSEQ multiplex PCR, while the TCRdb copy is restricted to in-frame clones and leaves out a portion. The sample has approximately 180,000 clones, around nine tenths seen once; the top ten hold around 2.6%. Study-wide findings and caveats: Spike was spanned by vaccine-associated CD4 TCRs, which were dominant at 160-218 and 743-854.

Notes on this clone: Its antigen is not known.

CDR1 LGHDT and CDR2 YNNKEL come from the germline V gene (reference sequence). The CDR3 has 13 residues. V shed 6 bases and J shed 6 bases, with 15 bases lying between them. Source: peripheral blood, taken on day 0 of AZD1222 vaccination. The chain recombines TRBV3-1 (or the pseudogene TRBV3-2) with TRBJ2-7; possibly TRBD1 for D (6 bases). This sequence was found in an adult in good health. The CDR3 loop is CASSQLQGSEQYF. The CDR3 DNA sequence: TGTGCCAGCAGTCAACTACAGGGAAGCGAGCAGTACTTC.